One and the same sample provided the 11 T cell receptor beta chains below, sequenced in a study of monozygotic twins with inflammatory bowel disease. TCRdb reprocessed the 5' RACE reads and reports one entry per CDR3 protein, with no DNA. Across a few hundred thousand distinct CDR3 sequences, the top ten clones capture approximately 2.4% of the sample. The specimen was blood. The source of these receptors is a human donor with ulcerative colitis or Crohn's disease, or a healthy co-twin of an affected twin (not recorded which).

The chain joins TRBV20-1 to TRBJ1-2; checking the TCRdb D call of TRBD1 is not possible without DNA. There are 13 residues in the CDR3. CDR1 is DFQATT and CDR2 is SNEGSKA in the germline V gene (reference sequence). CDR3 sequence: CSSDSSLNYGYTF.

This rearrangement joins TRBV7-9 to TRBJ2-5; the D call from TCRdb, TRBD1, cannot be confirmed without DNA. Germline-derived CDR1 and CDR2 are SEHNR and FQNEAQ (reference sequence). The CDR3 has 16 residues. This chain's CDR3 is CASSSQGRLHQETQYF.

The chain has TRBV7-8 and TRBJ1-2; TCRdb's D gene call, TRBD1, goes unchecked for lack of DNA. The CDR3 extends over 16 amino acids. Per the germline V gene, CDR1 is SGHVS and CDR2 is FQNEAQ. The CDR3 loop reads CASSLPVAGDARGYTF.

The chain couples TRBV3-1 to TRBJ2-4; TCRdb's D gene call, TRBD1, goes unchecked for lack of DNA. The V gene's germline CDR1 is LGHDT and CDR2 YNNKEL (reference sequence). This CDR3 is 17 amino acids long. The CDR3 sequence is CASSHPGQGASKNIQYF. The variable domain in full, completed from reference TRBV3-1 and TRBJ2-4, reads DTAVSQTPKYLVTQMGNDKSIKCEQNLGHDTMYWYKQDSKKFLKIMFSYNNKELIINETVPNRFSPKSPDKAHLNLHINSLELGDSAVYFCASSHPGQGASKNIQYFGAGTRLSVL.

The rearrangement uses TRBV27 and TRBJ2-3; the TRBD1 assignment by TCRdb is unverifiable without DNA. The V gene's germline CDR1 is MNHEY and CDR2 SMNVEV (reference sequence). This CDR3 has 16 residues. CDR3 region: CASSLTGQRRPDTQYF.

The chain has TRBV5-6 and TRBJ2-5. From germline, CDR1 is SGHDT and CDR2 YYEEEE. CDR3 length: 11 amino acids. The CDR3 reads CASSFSATKNF.

The CDR3 here is CSVVGSRTGGPEDTQYF. V and J are TRBV29-1 and TRBJ2-3; there is no DNA to check the TCRdb D call of TRBD2. CDR1 and CDR2 from the germline V gene are SQVTM and ANQGSEA. The CDR3 loop spans 17 amino acids.

The gene calls are TRBV5-1 and TRBJ2-7; TCRdb outputs TRBD2, but without DNA this stays unchecked. CDR3 size: 13 residues. Germline V lookup: CDR1 SGHRS, CDR2 YFSETQ. The CDR3 protein is CASSSQEGNEQYF.

The chain links TRBV6-6 to TRBJ2-1. CDR3 length: 13 amino acids. Germline assignment: CDR1 MNHNY and CDR2 SVGAGI (reference sequence). The CDR3 protein is CASSLIHGSEQFF.

The chain joins TRBV7-2 to TRBJ2-7. The CDR3 runs to 14 residues. Germline V lookup: CDR1 SGHTA, CDR2 FQGNSA. This CDR3 is CASSSRLRSYEQYF. Full variable domain (remainder filled in from reference TRBV7-2 and TRBJ2-7): GAGVSQSPSNKVTEKGKDVELRCDPISGHTALYWYRQSLGQGLEFLIYFQGNSAPDKSGLPSDRFSAERTGGSVSTLTIQRTQQEDSAVYLCASSSRLRSYEQYFGPGTRLTVT.

The chain joins TRBV5-1 to TRBJ2-7; TCRdb names TRBD2, which stays unverified in the absence of DNA. Germline CDR1 SGHRS, CDR2 YFSETQ. The CDR3 contains 16 residues. CDR3 sequence: CASSLAGLADVREQYF.